The clone carrying this T cell receptor beta chain was counted many times. Its antigen is not known. J gave up 3 bases and V 4 bases, and 12 bases lay outside the gene matches. CDR1 and CDR2 from the germline V gene are SEHNR and FQNEAQ (reference sequence). This CDR3 is 17 amino acids long. Construction of the TCR beta libraries employed iRepertoire HTBI primers in conjunction with Arm-PCR of CDR3 regions. TCRdb re-called the multiplex PCR reads through MiXCR, storing one row per CDR3 protein. The table includes 560,000 or so distinct CDR3 sequences, more than 15% detected once. The sample's time point: newly diagnosed GD, antithyroid drugs for less than 3 months. PBMC RNA served as the TCR library source. Around 9 milliliters of peripheral blood were drawn into EDTA tubes. This entry belongs to a study of regulatory T cells in long-lasting Graves disease. The study's findings and limits: Favoring TRBV28, TRBJ1-2 and TRBJ2-5 was a feature seen in persistent disease.

This sample also belongs to another study, concerning T cells in Graves' hyperthyroidism and ophthalmopathy. That study adds: If no ophthalmopathy progression occurred within 18 months, Graves' hyperthyroidism was stable. Blood samples included most of the expanded thyroid clonotypes exceeding 0.001.

Sequenced here: peripheral blood mononuclear cells (PBMCs), sampled at new diagnosis, from a patient treated with antithyroid drugs. This sequence was found in a man aged 18 to 29 with Graves disease. The V call is TRBV7-9, the J call TRBJ2-1; TRBD2 aligns across 7 bases. In DNA form, the CDR3 reads TGTGCCAGCAGCTCGGGCGTCAGCGGGACCAACTACAATGAGCAGTTCTTC. As protein: CASSSGVSGTNYNEQFF.